What follows is one T cell receptor beta chain and its context. CDR1 is ENHRY, CDR2 SYGVKD, per germline. CDR3 length equals 14 residues. V lost 11 bases to trimming and J lost 5 bases; unmatched junction nucleotides: 12. The data are from a study of T cells in Graves' hyperthyroidism and ophthalmopathy. About the study: Peripheral blood collection took place at initial diagnosis, before any treatment.

PBMCs were obtained from approximately 10 ml fresh peripheral blood. RNA transcripts were the template for amplifying TCR beta CDR3 regions. During a first-round RT-PCR of the TCR CDR3, the HTBI primer set was used. TCRdb analysed the multiplex PCR reads with MiXCR anew, one entry per CDR3 protein. The sample has more than 300,000 distinct CDR3 sequences, approximately 13% seen once. The chain uses TRBV10-3 and TRBJ1-1, with TRBD1 matching 9 bases. This clonotype was sampled from a woman aged 18 to 35 with Graves' hyperthyroidism. The sample comprised blood. The CDR3 protein is CAVRDREGWTEAFF. In DNA form, the CDR3 reads TGTGCCGTCCGGGACAGGGAAGGCTGGACTGAAGCTTTCTTT.